The T cell receptor (beta chain) described here comes from a study of blood T cell repertoires in COVID-19. This CDR3 has 18 amino acids. V dropped 3 bases and J dropped 3; count of bases not matched to a gene: 16. CDR1 is SGDLS and CDR2 is YYNGEE in the germline V gene. Sequencing was performed with immunoSEQ multiplex PCR; in TCRdb, only in-frame clones are kept and a portion is missing. The sample lists about 72,000 clones; roughly 82% were seen once. This receptor was taken from a human donor in a cohort sampled during active COVID-19. Sample: peripheral blood. The chain uses TRBV9 and TRBJ1-2, with 8 bases fitting TRBD1. The CDR3 DNA follows: TGTGCCAGCAGCGGTAGTTCCCATATCAGGGGGCTAGACTATGGCTACACCTTC. This codes for CASSGSSHIRGLDYGYTF.